This T cell receptor (beta chain) was recovered during a study of long-term antiretroviral therapy in people with HIV (dated by TCRdb to 2022 to 2024). Context from the whole study: The earliest samples were collected about a decade before the 2015 WHO recommendation for immediate ART, when ART was typically delayed until CD4 counts fell. A retrospective serial study tested whether ART initiation and durable HIV suppression were associated with changes in peripheral blood TRB repertoire composition and diversity. Test extractions of a monoclonal T-cell line alongside approximately 36 polyclonal samples showed no cross-contamination during QIAcube processing. Of the approximately 32 participants with HIV, approximately ten were female. A total of 150 to 200 cryopreserved PBMC samples came from 30 or so adults with confirmed HIV infection and were collected serially over a mean of roughly six years (range 1-12).

About this clone: Its target antigen remains unknown. No quality values exist for individual bases; no much larger clone is one base distant.

Participants were included only if at least one PBMC sample before ART initiation and at least two post-ART samples were available. All participants with HIV were treated in the United States of America. Before DNA extraction, cryopreserved samples of roughly 1-10 million PBMC were thawed and washed. At the time of the earliest PBMC sample for each participant with HIV, ages ranged from about 20 to 54 years. PBMC samples were contributed by each participant from 1-4 timepoints before ART initiation and 2-8 timepoints after ART initiation, with a median of 7 samples. For every participant, serial HIV viral load, CD4+ T-cell count, ART history and demographic data were obtained. Genomic DNA was extracted from unsorted PBMC with a Qiagen kit on a QIAcube, processed in batches of 12 samples. Paper-wide results and their limitations: No data were available on ART adherence, viral resistance or therapy changes, limiting inferences about post-ART repertoire changes. Limited PBMC availability meant only the TCR beta chain was sequenced, without alpha chain pairing. A significant increase in TRB diversity was found to be associated with ART initiation, although TRB diversity was observed to remain significantly below that of transplant donor controls even after long-term ART. The repertoire was dominated across all time points by expanded TRB clones identified before ART initiation, although this dominance was seen to fluctuate and to decrease in many PLHIV after ART. Compared with controls, HIV repertoires had narrower CDR3 length ranges, and the network structure pointed to an antigen-experienced repertoire that shifted only slightly toward naive after ART. Samples dated from the mid-2000s to the late 2010s, and the ART regimens used may be less effective than current ones. Because cell numbers in pre-ART samples were limited, unsorted PBMC were profiled instead of sorted CD4+ and CD8+ T cells.

The immunoSEQ hsTCRB v3.0 assay was used at survey level resolution for TRB variable region sequencing. TRB sequencing targeted a depth of about 35,000-55,000 T-cell genomes per sample. Pooled TRB libraries were sequenced on an Illumina MiSeq with a v3 150-cycle kit. Per the source publication's procedure: Repertoire analysis was run in R within a reproducible Nextflow workflow that covered QC, data transformation and analysis. LymphoSeq2, an R package for exploring AIRR-Seq data, was used to implement custom analyses. After excluding several samples that yielded fewer than 5000 total TRB sequences, approximately 180 HIV repertoires remained for analysis. Among the 180 to 200 HIV repertoires that were kept, under 60 were collected before ART initiation and roughly 130 were collected after ART initiation. Repertoires were downsampled to 5000 TRB nucleotide sequences, with summary statistics averaged over 100 downsampling iterations. The analysis kept only TRB sequences whose CDR3 regions were at least seven amino acids long. Diversity was assessed using a clonality score derived from Shannon entropy and using the Gini coefficient. In repertoire networks, the top 5000 CDR3 amino acid sequences were linked whenever an edit distance of one separated two sequences. Antigen specificity groups and MHC restriction were predicted for TRB CDR3 amino acid sequences with GLIPH2. Known CMV, EBV, HIV or tissue antigen associations were flagged by matching CDR3 amino acid sequences against VDJdb and McPAS-TCR. Pre-ART, post-ART and control groups were compared with Wilcoxon signed-rank tests and Holm-Bonferroni correction. TCRdb took this table from immuneACCESS and kept in-frame rearrangements with V and J called. Such tables lack part of the clones; where checked against another copy, unresolved V genes explain under half of the gap, and the rest is unexplained. V and J calls and clone size are those listed in that table; D and trimming were worked out from the DNA. This sample holds over 30,000 clones; around 83% were observed only once. 6.2% of the sample goes to the ten largest clones.

The junction shows trimming of 0 bases on V and 7 bases on J, and the gene matches do not reach 9 bases of it. The CDR3 sequence holds 17 residues, the cysteine and phenylalanine included. Here the CDR3 DNA is all that survives: 51 bases in frame from base 1. Looking up the germline V gene yields CDR1 SGHAT and CDR2 FQNNGV. The sample in question was unsorted PBMCs, obtained 1 year after starting antiretroviral therapy. The sequence was collected from a man between 18 and 35 years old with HIV. The V and J segments used are TRBV11-2 and TRBJ2-1; TRBD1 matches 10 bases in the middle. The DNA sequence follows: TGTGCCAGCAGCTTAGACGTAGGGGGACAGGGGAGGAATGAGCAGTTCTTC. Its translation reads: CASSLDVGGQGRNEQFF.